This T cell receptor beta chain comes out of a study of blood T cell repertoires in COVID-19. Background on the study: The United States, Italy and Spain supplied acute and convalescent COVID-19 samples. In each case, the material was cDNA or gDNA derived from T cells, B-cell-depleted T cells, or PBMCs.

In the study's own analysis: Researchers report that nucleated cell counts were estimated from reference gene primer amplification. Assay: immunoSEQ multiplex PCR; the TCRdb copy retains only in-frame clones and omits some. V and J calls and clone size are given by that table; D and trimming were obtained from the DNA. In the table there are 260,000 or so clones, about four fifths of which are singletons. The germline V and J ends were trimmed by 5 bases and 6 bases, with 13 bases remaining between them. The CDR3 sequence is 13 residues long. Germline CDR1 reads SEHNR; CDR2 reads FQNEAQ (reference sequence).

The J gene is TRBJ1-1, the V gene TRBV7-9; D remains unclear. This TCR derives from a woman aged 70-85 years with acute or convalescent COVID-19. The sample taken for sequencing was peripheral blood. The CDR3 nucleotides are TGTGCCAGCAGCCTACAGTTGTTCGCTGAAGCTTTCTTT. Protein sequence: CASSLQLFAEAFF.